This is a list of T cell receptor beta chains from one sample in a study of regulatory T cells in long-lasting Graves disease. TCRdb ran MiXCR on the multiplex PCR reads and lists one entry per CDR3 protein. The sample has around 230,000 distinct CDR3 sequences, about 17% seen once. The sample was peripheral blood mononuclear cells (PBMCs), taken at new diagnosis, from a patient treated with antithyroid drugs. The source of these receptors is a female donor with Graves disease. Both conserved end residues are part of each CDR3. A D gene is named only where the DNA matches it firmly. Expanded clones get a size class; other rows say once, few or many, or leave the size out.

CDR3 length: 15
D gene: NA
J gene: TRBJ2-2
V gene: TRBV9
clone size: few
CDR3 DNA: TGTGCCAGCAGCCCTCAGACCAGAACGACCGGGGAGCTGTTTTTT
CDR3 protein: CASSPQTRTTGELFF

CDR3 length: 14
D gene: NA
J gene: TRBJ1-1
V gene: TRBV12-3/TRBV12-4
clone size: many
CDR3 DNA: TGTGCCAGCAGCCCTCAGTCGATGGAGAAGGAAGCTTTCTTT
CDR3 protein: CASSPQSMEKEAFF

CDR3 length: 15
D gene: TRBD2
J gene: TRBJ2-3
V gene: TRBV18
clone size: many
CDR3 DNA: TGTGCCAGCTCACCAAGGACTAGCCCCACAGATACGCAGTATTTT
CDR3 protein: CASSPRTSPTDTQYF

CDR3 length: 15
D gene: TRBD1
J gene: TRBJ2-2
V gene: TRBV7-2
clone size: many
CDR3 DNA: TGTGCCAGCAGCCCCGGACAGGGCGACACCGGGGAGCTGTTTTTT
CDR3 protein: CASSPGQGDTGELFF

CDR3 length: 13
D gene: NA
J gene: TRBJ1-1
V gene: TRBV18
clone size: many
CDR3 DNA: TGTGCCAGCAGCCCTGGACAGAACACTGAAGCTTTCTTT
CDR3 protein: CASSPGQNTEAFF

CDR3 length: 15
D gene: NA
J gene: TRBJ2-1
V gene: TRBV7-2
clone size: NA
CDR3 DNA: TGTGCCAGCAGCTTAGTTAAGGGAGCCGGCTATGAGCAGTTCTTC
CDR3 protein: CASSLVKGAGYEQFF

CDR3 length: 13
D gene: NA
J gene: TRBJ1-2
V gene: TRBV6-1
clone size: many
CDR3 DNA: TGTGCCAGCAGCCCGACTGGGTCCGAGGGCTACACCTTC
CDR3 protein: CASSPTGSEGYTF

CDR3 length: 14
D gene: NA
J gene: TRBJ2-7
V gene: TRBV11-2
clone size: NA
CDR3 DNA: TGTGCCAGCAGTTCCCGAGAGGGGCGAAGGGAGCAGTACTTC
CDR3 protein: CASSSREGRREQYF

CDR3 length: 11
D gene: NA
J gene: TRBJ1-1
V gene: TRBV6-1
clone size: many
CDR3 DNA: TGTGCCAGCGCGGGGGTCCCTGAAGCTTTCTTT
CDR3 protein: CASAGVPEAFF

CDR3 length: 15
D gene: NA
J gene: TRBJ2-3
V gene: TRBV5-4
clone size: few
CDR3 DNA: TGTGCCAGCAGCTCCTCTGGATCATACACAGATACGCAGTATTTT
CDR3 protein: CASSSSGSYTDTQYF

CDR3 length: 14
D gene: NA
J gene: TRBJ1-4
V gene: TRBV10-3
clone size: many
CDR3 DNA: TGTGCCATCAGTGAGTCGGATCTGCCAGATAAACTGTTTTTT
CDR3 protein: CAISESDLPDKLFF

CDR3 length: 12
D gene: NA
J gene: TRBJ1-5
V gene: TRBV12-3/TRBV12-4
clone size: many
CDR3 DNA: TGTGCCAGCACCGCTGGGGGGATACCCCAGCATTTT
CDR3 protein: CASTAGGIPQHF

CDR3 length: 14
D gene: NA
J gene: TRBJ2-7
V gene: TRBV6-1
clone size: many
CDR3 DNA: TGTGCCAGCAGTGGACAGGGAGGTACCTACGAGCAGTACTTC
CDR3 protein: CASSGQGGTYEQYF

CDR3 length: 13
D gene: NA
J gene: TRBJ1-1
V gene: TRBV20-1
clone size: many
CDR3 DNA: TGCAGTGCTAGGAAGACAGGTGGCACTGAAGCTTTCTTT
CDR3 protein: CSARKTGGTEAFF

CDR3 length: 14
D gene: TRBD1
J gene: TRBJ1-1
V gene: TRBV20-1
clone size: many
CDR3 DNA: TGCAGTGCTAGAGAGTGGACAGGGAACACTGAAGCTTTCTTT
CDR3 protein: CSAREWTGNTEAFF

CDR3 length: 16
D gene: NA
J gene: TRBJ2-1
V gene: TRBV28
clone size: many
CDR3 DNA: TGTGCCAGCAGTTTCCTGGGCAGGGGACGATACAATGAGCAGTTCTTC
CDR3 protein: CASSFLGRGRYNEQFF

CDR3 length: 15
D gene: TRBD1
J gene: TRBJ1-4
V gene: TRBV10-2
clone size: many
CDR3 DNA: TGCGCCAGCAGTCTGGACAGGGACTCGAATGAAAAACTGTTTTTT
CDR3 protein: CASSLDRDSNEKLFF

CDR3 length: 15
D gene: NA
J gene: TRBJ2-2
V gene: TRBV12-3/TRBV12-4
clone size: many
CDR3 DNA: TGTGCCAGCAGTCTCAGGGGTCCGAACACCGGGGAGCTGTTTTTT
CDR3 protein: CASSLRGPNTGELFF

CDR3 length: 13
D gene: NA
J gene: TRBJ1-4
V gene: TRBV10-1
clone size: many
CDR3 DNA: TGCGCCAGCAGTGAGTCGGGAAATGAAAAACTGTTTTTT
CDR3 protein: CASSESGNEKLFF

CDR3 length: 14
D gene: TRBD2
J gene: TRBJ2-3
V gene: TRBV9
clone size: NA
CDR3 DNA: TGTGCCAGCAACGGTAGCGGGAGAGCAGATACGCAGTATTTT
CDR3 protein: CASNGSGRADTQYF

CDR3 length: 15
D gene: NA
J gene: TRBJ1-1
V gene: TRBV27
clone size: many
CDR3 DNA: TGTGCCAGCAGGCAATGGCCGGCGGGGGCCTCTGAAGCTTTCTTT
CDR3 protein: CASRQWPAGASEAFF

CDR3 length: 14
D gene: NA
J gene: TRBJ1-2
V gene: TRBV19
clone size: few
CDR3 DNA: TGTGCCAGTAATCTCGGAGGGGGTCTCTATGGCTACACCTTC
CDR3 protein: CASNLGGGLYGYTF

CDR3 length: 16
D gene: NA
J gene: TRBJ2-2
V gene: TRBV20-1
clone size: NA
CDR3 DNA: TGCAGTGCTAGAGGCACGCGGCAGGTGGACACCGGGGAGCTGTTTTTT
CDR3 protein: CSARGTRQVDTGELFF

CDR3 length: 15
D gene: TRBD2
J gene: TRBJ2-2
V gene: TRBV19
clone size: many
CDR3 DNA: TGTGCCAGTAACGTGGCGGGAGGTGCCACCGGGGAGCTGTTTTTT
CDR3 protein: CASNVAGGATGELFF

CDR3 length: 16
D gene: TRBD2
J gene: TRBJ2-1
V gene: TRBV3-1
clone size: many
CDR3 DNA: TGTGCCAGCAGCTACCCAGGGAGGGAGGGAAAGGGTGAGCAGTTCTTC
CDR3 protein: CASSYPGREGKGEQFF

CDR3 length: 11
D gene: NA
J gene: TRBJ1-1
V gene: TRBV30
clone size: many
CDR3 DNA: TGTGCCTGGAGAGAGGGGACTGAAGCTTTCTTT
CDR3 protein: CAWREGTEAFF

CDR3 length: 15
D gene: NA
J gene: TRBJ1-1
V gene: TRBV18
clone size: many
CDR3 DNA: TGTGCCAGCTCACATAGACAGCTTTTGAACACTGAAGCTTTCTTT
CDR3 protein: CASSHRQLLNTEAFF

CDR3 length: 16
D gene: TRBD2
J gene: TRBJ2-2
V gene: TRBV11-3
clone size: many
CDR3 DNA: TGCGCCAGCAGCCCGGGACTAGCGGGAGTCACCGGGGAGCTGTTTTTT
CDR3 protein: CASSPGLAGVTGELFF

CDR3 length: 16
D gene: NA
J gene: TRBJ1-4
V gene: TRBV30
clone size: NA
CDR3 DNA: TGTGCCTGGAGTGTAACCAGGGGTGCAACTAATGAAAAACTGTTTTTT
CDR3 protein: CAWSVTRGATNEKLFF

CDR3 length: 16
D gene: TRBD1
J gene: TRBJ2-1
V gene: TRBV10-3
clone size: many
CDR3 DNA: TGTGCCATCAGTGGCACGGACAGGGGAAGATACAATGAGCAGTTCTTC
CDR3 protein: CAISGTDRGRYNEQFF

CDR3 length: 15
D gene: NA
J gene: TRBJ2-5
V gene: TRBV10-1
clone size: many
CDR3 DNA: TGCGCCAGCAGTGAGTCGAGGGGCGGCCAAGAGACCCAGTACTTC
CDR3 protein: CASSESRGGQETQYF

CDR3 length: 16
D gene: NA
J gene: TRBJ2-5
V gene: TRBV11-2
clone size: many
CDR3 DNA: TGTGCCAGCAGCCCTGTCATGGGGAGCAATGGGGAGACCCAGTACTTC
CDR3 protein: CASSPVMGSNGETQYF

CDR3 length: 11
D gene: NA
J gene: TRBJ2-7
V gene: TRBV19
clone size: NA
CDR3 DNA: TGTGCCAGTAGTATGGGATACGAGCAGTACTTC
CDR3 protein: CASSMGYEQYF

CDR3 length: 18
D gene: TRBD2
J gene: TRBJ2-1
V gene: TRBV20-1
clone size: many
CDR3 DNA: TGCAGTGCTAGTCCCGACTTGACTAGCGGGAAAGGTTACAATGAGCAGTTCTTC
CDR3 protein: CSASPDLTSGKGYNEQFF

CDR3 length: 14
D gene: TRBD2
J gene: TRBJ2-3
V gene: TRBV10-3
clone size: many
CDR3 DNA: TGTGCCATCAGGCGGGAGGGAGACACAGATACGCAGTATTTT
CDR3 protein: CAIRREGDTDTQYF

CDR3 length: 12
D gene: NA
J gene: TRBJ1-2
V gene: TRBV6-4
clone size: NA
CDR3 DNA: TGTGCCAGCAGTTACTCTTCGGACCGCTACACCTTC
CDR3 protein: CASSYSSDRYTF

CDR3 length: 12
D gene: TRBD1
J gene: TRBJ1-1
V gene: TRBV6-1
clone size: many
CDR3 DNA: TGTGCCAGCACCCGACAGGGGTCTGAAGCTTTCTTT
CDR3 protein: CASTRQGSEAFF

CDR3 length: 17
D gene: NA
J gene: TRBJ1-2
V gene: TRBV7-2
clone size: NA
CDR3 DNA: TGTGCCAGCAGCTTAGTATCCGGGGCGTCTGTAGATCGCGGCTACACCTTC
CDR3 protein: CASSLVSGASVDRGYTF

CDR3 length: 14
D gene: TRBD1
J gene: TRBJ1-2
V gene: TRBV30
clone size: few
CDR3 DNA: TGTGCCTGGAGTGGGGAGACAGGGAACTGTGGCTACACCTTC
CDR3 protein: CAWSGETGNCGYTF

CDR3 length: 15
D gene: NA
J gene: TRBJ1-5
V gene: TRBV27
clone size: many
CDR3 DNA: TGTGCCAGCAGCTTTACGGGGGAGGTGAATCAGCCCCAGCATTTT
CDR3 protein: CASSFTGEVNQPQHF

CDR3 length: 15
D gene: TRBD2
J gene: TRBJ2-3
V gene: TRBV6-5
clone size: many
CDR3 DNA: TGTGCCAGCAGTTACGGCGGGAGGGGGGGGGATACGCAGTATTTT
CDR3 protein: CASSYGGRGGDTQYF

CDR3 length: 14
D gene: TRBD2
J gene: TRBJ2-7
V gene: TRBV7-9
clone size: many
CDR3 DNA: TGTGCCAGCAGTCCTTTAGCGGGGGACTACGAGCAGTACTTC
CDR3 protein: CASSPLAGDYEQYF

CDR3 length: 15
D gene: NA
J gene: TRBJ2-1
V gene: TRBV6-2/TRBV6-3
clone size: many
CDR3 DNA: TGTGCCAGCAGTTATCGCGTAGGAGCTACCGGTGAGCAGTTCTTC
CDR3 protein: CASSYRVGATGEQFF

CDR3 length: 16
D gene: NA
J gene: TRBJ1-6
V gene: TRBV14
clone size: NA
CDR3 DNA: TGTGCCAGCAGCCGGGCCGAAAGGGTATATAATTCACCCCTCCACTTT
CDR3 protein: CASSRAERVYNSPLHF

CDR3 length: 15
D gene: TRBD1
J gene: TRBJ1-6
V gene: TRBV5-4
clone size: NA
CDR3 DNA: TGTGCCAGCAGCTTGGCTGGACAGGGGAATTCACCCCTCCACTTT
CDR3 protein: CASSLAGQGNSPLHF

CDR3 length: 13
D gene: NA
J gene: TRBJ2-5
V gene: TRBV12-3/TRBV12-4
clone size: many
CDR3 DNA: TGTGCCAGCAGGAGGGACCACGGGGAGACCCAGTACTTC
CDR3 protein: CASRRDHGETQYF

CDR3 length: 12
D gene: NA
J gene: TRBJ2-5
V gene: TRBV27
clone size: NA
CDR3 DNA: TGTGCCAGCAGGGCGACGTCGGAGACCCAGTACTTC
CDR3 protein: CASRATSETQYF

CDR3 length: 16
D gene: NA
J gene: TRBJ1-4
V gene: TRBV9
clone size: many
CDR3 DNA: TGTGCCAGCAGCGTAGCGGCAGGGTCAAAGGGTGAAAAACTGTTTTTT
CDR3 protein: CASSVAAGSKGEKLFF

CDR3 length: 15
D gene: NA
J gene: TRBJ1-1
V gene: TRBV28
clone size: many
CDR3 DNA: TGTGCCAGCAGTTTATCTGGGGCAAGGAACACTGAAGCTTTCTTT
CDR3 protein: CASSLSGARNTEAFF

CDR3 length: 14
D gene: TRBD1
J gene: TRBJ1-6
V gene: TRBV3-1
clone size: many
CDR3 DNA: TGTGCCAGCAGCCAGGGAGGACCTCAGGGGGCCCTCCACTTT
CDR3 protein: CASSQGGPQGALHF

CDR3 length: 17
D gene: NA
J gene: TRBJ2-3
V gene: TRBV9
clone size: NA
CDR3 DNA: TGTGCCACCACTCCCTCCGGGGTACCCACTCTCACAGATACGCAGTATTTT
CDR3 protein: CATTPSGVPTLTDTQYF

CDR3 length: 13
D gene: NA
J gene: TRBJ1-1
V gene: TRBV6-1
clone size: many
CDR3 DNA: TGTGCCTCGGAGGAGGGAGTGTACACTGAAGCTTTCTTT
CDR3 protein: CASEEGVYTEAFF

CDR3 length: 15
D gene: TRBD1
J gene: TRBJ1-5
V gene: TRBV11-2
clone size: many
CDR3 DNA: TGTGCCAGCAGCTTAAATACAGGGGAGAATCAGCCCCAGCATTTT
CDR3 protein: CASSLNTGENQPQHF

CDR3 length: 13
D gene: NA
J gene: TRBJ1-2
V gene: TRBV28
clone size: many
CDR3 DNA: TGTGCCACTGGGGGGGGGGCTCGGGATGGCTACACCTTC
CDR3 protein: CATGGGARDGYTF

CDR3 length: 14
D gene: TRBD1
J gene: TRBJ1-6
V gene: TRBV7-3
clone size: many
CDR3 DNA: TGTGCCAGCAGCTTAAACTCAGGGGGGTCACCCCTCCACTTT
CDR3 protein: CASSLNSGGSPLHF

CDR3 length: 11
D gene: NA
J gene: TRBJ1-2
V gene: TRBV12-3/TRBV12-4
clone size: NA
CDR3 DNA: TGTGCCAGCAGTCAGGGGTCTGGCTACACCTTC
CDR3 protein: CASSQGSGYTF

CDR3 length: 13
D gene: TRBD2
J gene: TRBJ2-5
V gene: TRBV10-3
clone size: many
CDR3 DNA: TGTGCCATCAGAGCGGGAGTTGGAGAGACCCAGTACTTC
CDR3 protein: CAIRAGVGETQYF

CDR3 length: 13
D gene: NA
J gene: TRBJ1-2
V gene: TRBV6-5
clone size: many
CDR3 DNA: TGTGCCAGCAGTTTACAGGAGGAGTATGGCTACACCTTC
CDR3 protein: CASSLQEEYGYTF

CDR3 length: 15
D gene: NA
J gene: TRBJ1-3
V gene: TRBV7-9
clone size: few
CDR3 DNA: TGTGCCAGCAGTCCACAGTCCATCCGTGGAAACACCATATATTTT
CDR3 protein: CASSPQSIRGNTIYF